These 14 T cell receptor beta chains share one sample of origin, sequenced in a study of cytomegalovirus exposure and HLA in healthy donors. The PCR had 60 Vbeta and 13 Jbeta primers. Clones were sequenced by immunoSEQ multiplex PCR, and TCRdb holds only the in-frame ones, with some missing. The sample data list around 64,000 clones. The sequenced sample was PBMCs. The receptors derive from a female donor in good health and CMV-seropositive.

The V and J genes are TRBV29-1 and TRBJ1-1, with unresolved D. V was clipped by 4 bases and J by 0 bases, with 9 bases between them. This CDR3 comprises 13 residues. In germline, CDR1 is SQVTM, CDR2 ANQGSEA. CDR3 DNA: TGCAGCGTTGCGACACGGATGAACACTGAAGCTTTCTTT. This codes for CSVATRMNTEAFF.

The gene calls are TRBV28 and TRBJ1-5; D remains ambiguous. Trimming took off 3 bases at V and 2 bases at J, with 8 bases between the two ends. Germline CDR1 MDHEN, CDR2 SYDVKM. The CDR3 has 14 residues. The chain's CDR3 is CASSFFTGNQPQHF. The CDR3 DNA is TGTGCCAGCAGTTTTTTCACAGGCAATCAGCCCCAGCATTTT.

This chain joins TRBV9 and TRBJ2-1; 8 nucleotides match TRBD2. This CDR3 comprises 18 residues. The germline V gene has CDR1 SGDLS and CDR2 YYNGEE. Trimming removed 2 bases from V and 0 bases from J; junction bases left unmatched: 10. The CDR3 DNA reads as TGTGCCAGCAGCGTCGGAGCGGGGGCGCTTTCCTCCTACAATGAGCAGTTCTTC. Encoded protein: CASSVGAGALSSYNEQFF.

This chain uses TRBV19 with TRBJ2-3; 9 bases align to TRBD1. CDR1 LNHDA and CDR2 SQIVND come from the germline V gene (reference sequence). The CDR3 loop spans 13 amino acids. Trimming removed 7 bases from V and 3 bases from J; junction bases left unmatched: 2. The CDR3 DNA reads TGTGCCAGTAAAGGGACAGGGACAGATACGCAGTATTTT. It is translated as CASKGTGTDTQYF.

The rearrangement links TRBV6-1 to TRBJ2-1, with a weak D call TRBD1 (5 bases). V shed 2 bases and J shed 7 bases, with 9 bases lying between them. The CDR3 totals 13 residues. Germline lookup yields CDR1 MNHNS and CDR2 SASEGT. For the CDR3, the DNA is TGTGCCAGCAGTGAATTAAGGGGTAATGAGCAGTTCTTC. It yields the protein CASSELRGNEQFF.

V usage is TRBV9 and J usage is TRBJ2-1, with D unclear. V lost 0 bases and J 12 bases, leaving 16 bases between the germline ends. The germline V gene encodes CDR1 SGDLS and CDR2 YYNGEE. There are 14 residues in the CDR3. The CDR3, as DNA: TGTGCCAGCAGCGTAGGGATAGCCTACATAGGGCAGTTCTTC. This gives the protein CASSVGIAYIGQFF.

The chain is built from TRBV18 and TRBJ2-7, with TRBD2 matching over 12 bases. Trimming removed 0 bases from V and 4 bases from J; junction bases left unmatched: 4. CDR1 is KGHSH and CDR2 is LQKENI in the germline V gene. The CDR3 is 16 amino acids. The CDR3 nucleotides are TGTGCCAGCTCACCACCGACTAGCGGGGGAAAGTACGAGCAGTACTTC. As protein: CASSPPTSGGKYEQYF. Using reference TRBV18 and TRBJ2-7 for the parts outside the CDR3, the full variable domain is NAGVMQNPRHLVRRRGQEARLRCSPMKGHSHVYWYRQLPEEGLKFMVYLQKENIIDESGMPKERFSAEFPKEGPSILRIQQVVRGDSAAYFCASSPPTSGGKYEQYFGPGTRLTVT.

The V and J genes are TRBV5-1 and TRBJ2-2; 8 bases fit TRBD1. V trimming: 2 bases; J trimming: 5 bases; junction bases outside the gene matches: 2. Germline CDR1 is SGHRS and CDR2 is YFSETQ. CDR3 length: 14 residues. In nucleotides, the CDR3 is TGCGCCAGCAGCTTACAGGGGGATACCGGGGAGCTGTTTTTT. The encoded protein is CASSLQGDTGELFF. The complete variable domain, with remaining parts taken from reference TRBV5-1 and TRBJ2-2, reads KAGVTQTPRYLIKTRGQQVTLSCSPISGHRSVSWYQQTPGQGLQFLFEYFSETQRNKGNFPGRFSGRQFSNSRSEMNVSTLELGDSALYLCASSLQGDTGELFFGEGSRLTVL.

CDR3 in DNA: TGTGCCTGGGTCGGCGGGGCTAACTATGGCTACACCTTC. Translation gives CAWVGGANYGYTF. The chain employs TRBV30 and TRBJ1-2; D remains ambiguous. CDR3 length equals 13 residues. Looked up from germline, CDR1 is GTSNPN and CDR2 is SVGIG (reference sequence). With 5 bases removed from V and 0 bases from J, the gap between germline ends came to 10 bases.

The gene calls are TRBV9 and TRBJ1-5; 7 nucleotides align to TRBD1. Germline loops: CDR1 SGDLS, CDR2 YYNGEE. J was trimmed by 6 bases and V by 3 bases; bases with no gene match: 12. This CDR3 contains 16 residues. Here the CDR3 DNA reads TGTGCCAGCAGCGCCCAAGCAAACTCAGGGGGTCAGCCCCAGCATTTT. Amino acid sequence: CASSAQANSGGQPQHF.

V usage is TRBV11-2 and J usage is TRBJ2-7; D perhaps matches TRBD1 (6 bases). The CDR3 spans 16 residues. V gave up 1 base and J gave up 5 bases, with 18 bases separating them. Germline V lookup: CDR1 SGHAT, CDR2 FQNNGV. This CDR3 is CASSLGRNRVNDEQYF. CDR3 nucleotides: TGTGCCAGCAGCTTAGGACGGAACAGGGTAAACGACGAGCAGTACTTC. The variable domain in full, completed from reference TRBV11-2 and TRBJ2-7, reads EAGVAQSPRYKIIEKRQSVAFWCNPISGHATLYWYQQILGQGPKLLIQFQNNGVVDDSQLPKDRFSAERLKGVDSTLKIQPAKLEDSAVYLCASSLGRNRVNDEQYFGPGTRLTVT.

The chain is built from TRBV6-1 and TRBJ2-3; 10 bases match TRBD2. The CDR3 totals 14 residues. The V gene end was trimmed by 6 bases and the J gene end by 2 bases; junction bases not matched to a gene: 2. CDR1 is MNHNS, CDR2 SASEGT, per germline. CDR3 protein: CASSSGGDTDTQYF. DNA of the CDR3: TGTGCCAGCAGCAGCGGGGGGGACACAGATACGCAGTATTTT.

This sequence joins TRBV18 and TRBJ2-7; no firm D call. CDR1 is KGHSH, CDR2 LQKENI, per germline. The CDR3 has 16 residues. With 4 bases removed from V and 2 bases from J, the gap between germline ends came to 18 bases. The CDR3 spells CASSLDLIRSAYEQYF. The CDR3 DNA sequence: TGTGCCAGCTCACTCGACTTGATCCGGAGCGCCTACGAGCAGTACTTC.

The rearrangement joins TRBV6-1 to TRBJ1-4; 7 nucleotides match TRBD1. Per germline, CDR1 MNHNS and CDR2 SASEGT. The CDR3 totals 15 residues. The junction had 9 bases not matched to a gene; V was cut back by 8 bases and J by 3 bases. This chain's CDR3 is CASHTRQGSNEKLFF. The CDR3 coding sequence is TGTGCCAGCCATACTAGACAGGGCTCTAATGAAAAACTGTTTTTT.